The rows below give T cell receptor beta chains drawn from one sample of a study of T cell responses to AZD1222 COVID-19 vaccine. The method was immunoSEQ multiplex PCR; TCRdb's version includes in-frame clones alone and lacks a portion of them. The sample carries under 150,000 clones, around 92% recorded once. This sample comprised peripheral blood, obtained on day 0 of AZD1222 vaccination. The receptor source for this set is an adult in good health. The CDR3 runs from the conserved cysteine through the conserved F or W. Fields, in order: D gene, clone size, V gene, J gene, CDR3 DNA, CDR3 protein. D genes are given only for firm matches. Rows give clone size only sometimes, using once, few, many, or a class for an expanded clone.

>NA|NA|TRBV6-6|TRBJ2-1
TGTGCCAGCAGCTCAGGTTGGGAGAGTCTCAATGAGCAGTTCTTC
CASSSGWESLNEQFF
>TRBD2|NA|TRBV9|TRBJ2-3
TGTGCCAGCAGCGTCCACCTAGCGGGAGCGACTAGCACAGATACGCAGTATTTT
CASSVHLAGATSTDTQYF
>NA|NA|TRBV21-1|TRBJ2-1
TGTGCCAGCAGCAAAGAGTGCGGGAGGGGGACATATGAGCAGTTCTTC
CASSKECGRGTYEQFF
>NA|NA|TRBV30|TRBJ1-5
TGTGCCTGGAGTGTGTCGCAGGGTGGGATCTATAGCAATCAGCCCCAGCATTTT
CAWSVSQGGIYSNQPQHF
>NA|once|TRBV2|TRBJ2-1
TGTGCCACCACCCCGGACTCGTCGGGCAGTGAGCAGTTCTTC
CATTPDSSGSEQFF
>NA|few|TRBV7-9|TRBJ2-2
TGTGCCAGCAGCTTGACCATCTCCGGGGAGCTGTTTTTT
CASSLTISGELFF
>NA|NA|TRBV7-9|TRBJ1-5
TGTGCCAGCAGCTTATCCCAGGATCAGCCCCAGCATTTT
CASSLSQDQPQHF
>TRBD2|NA|TRBV10-3|TRBJ2-6
TGTGCCATCAGTGATCCAACTAGCGGGAGATCTGGGGCCAACGTCCTGACTTTC
CAISDPTSGRSGANVLTF
>NA|NA|TRBV3-1/TRBV3-2|TRBJ2-6
TGTGCCAGCAGCCAAGACCCAGGGTCTACTGGGGCCAACGTCCTGACTTTC
CASSQDPGSTGANVLTF
>NA|NA|TRBV18|TRBJ2-2
TGTGCCAGCTCACCACAACTGGACGGCCAGGGGACCGGGGAGCTGTTTTTT
CASSPQLDGQGTGELFF
>NA|NA|TRBV3-1/TRBV3-2|TRBJ1-1
TGTGCCAGCAGCCAAGTTTTGATGAACACTGAAGCTTTCTTT
CASSQVLMNTEAFF
>NA|NA|TRBV7-9|TRBJ1-2
TGTGCCAGCAGCTTAAGGGACACCTCGAACTATGGCTACACCTTC
CASSLRDTSNYGYTF
>NA|NA|TRBV5-1|TRBJ2-5
TGCGCCAGCAGCTACCTCAGGGGTGCGGGTAGCGAGACCCAGTACTTC
CASSYLRGAGSETQYF
>NA|once|TRBV5-1|TRBJ2-7
TGCGCCAGCAGCTTGGCCGGGACGGGGAGCTCCTACGAGCAGTACTTC
CASSLAGTGSSYEQYF
>NA|NA|TRBV10-3|TRBJ2-2
TGTGCCATCAAGACCGAGGGATTGGCCGGGGAGCTGTTTTTT
CAIKTEGLAGELFF
>NA|NA|TRBV5-1|TRBJ1-2
TGCGCCAGCAGCTTGGAGGGGGGCTTACTCTTTGGCTACACCTTC
CASSLEGGLLFGYTF
>TRBD2|NA|TRBV7-9|TRBJ2-2
TGTGCCAGCAGCCCCCGGGGGGGAGGAGACACCGGGGAGCTGTTTTTT
CASSPRGGGDTGELFF
>NA|NA|TRBV6-2/TRBV6-3|TRBJ2-7
TGTGCCAGCAGTTCCACCTACGAGCAGTACTTC
CASSSTYEQYF
>TRBD1|NA|TRBV28|TRBJ2-1
TGTGCCAGCAGTGACAGGGGTCCCTACAATGAGCAGTTCTTC
CASSDRGPYNEQFF
>TRBD1|NA|TRBV10-3|TRBJ1-2
TGTGCCACCACCGGACAGGGGCTGGGTTGGGGCTACACCTTC
CATTGQGLGWGYTF
>NA|NA|TRBV27|TRBJ2-1
TGTGCCAGCAGTTGGGGGGCAGGGGTACTAAATGAGCAGTTCTTC
CASSWGAGVLNEQFF
>TRBD1|NA|TRBV28|TRBJ1-1
TGTGCCAGCAGTTTCCCGACAGGGGTGAGGGCTTTCTTT
CASSFPTGVRAFF
>TRBD2|NA|TRBV29-1|TRBJ2-7
TGCAGCGCTACTTGGGGACTAGCGGGCTACGAGCAGTACTTC
CSATWGLAGYEQYF
>NA|NA|TRBV29-1|TRBJ1-3
TGCAGCGTTGAAGATGAAGGGAGAGCAAACACCATATATTTT
CSVEDEGRANTIYF
>TRBD1|NA|TRBV19|TRBJ2-7
TGTGCCAGTAGTATGAGACAGGGGGCGGCTTACGAGCAGTACTTC
CASSMRQGAAYEQYF
>NA|NA|TRBV9|TRBJ1-1
TGTGCCAGCAGCGTCTCGGGCACTGAAGCTTTCTTT
CASSVSGTEAFF
>NA|NA|TRBV9|TRBJ1-1
TGTGCCAGCAGCGTACAAAGCCAGAACACTGAAGCTTTCTTT
CASSVQSQNTEAFF
>NA|few|TRBV5-1|TRBJ1-6
TGCGCCAGCAGCTTGGGAGACGGCTATTCACCCCTCCACTTT
CASSLGDGYSPLHF
>TRBD1|NA|TRBV18|TRBJ2-7
TGTGCCAGCTCGCCGGGACAGGGCACCTACGAGCAGTACTTC
CASSPGQGTYEQYF
>NA|NA|TRBV28|TRBJ2-1
TGTGCCAGCCGTGGCAGCCGGTCTGGGCAGTTCTTC
CASRGSRSGQFF
>NA|NA|TRBV28|TRBJ2-7
TGTGCCAGCAGCCCTCTACCCTACGAGCAGTACTTC
CASSPLPYEQYF
>NA|NA|TRBV14|TRBJ2-5
TGTGCCAGCAGCCAAGATCGTGGGGCGGCGGAGACGACCCAGTACTTC
CASSQDRGAAETTQYF
>TRBD1|NA|TRBV11-2|TRBJ1-5
TGTGCCAGCAGCAATAGTTGGGGACAGAATAGCAATCAGCCCCAGCATTTT
CASSNSWGQNSNQPQHF
>NA|NA|TRBV28|TRBJ2-5
TGTGCCAGCAGCCGTCCGATATTTGGGGGGGACATTCCGGGCCAAGAGACCCAGTACTTC
CASSRPIFGGDIPGQETQYF
>TRBD1|NA|TRBV2|TRBJ2-7
TGTGCCAGCAGCGTGAACAGGGGTGTACCCTACGAGCAGTACTTC
CASSVNRGVPYEQYF
>NA|NA|TRBV19|TRBJ1-4
TGTGCCAGTTGGGGCGCGGCTAATGAAAAACTGTTTTTT
CASWGAANEKLFF
>TRBD2|NA|TRBV19|TRBJ2-2
TGTGCCAGTAGTATTGGTAGCGGGAGGCCCTACTGGGAGCTGTTTTTT
CASSIGSGRPYWELFF
>NA|NA|TRBV12-3/TRBV12-4|TRBJ1-1
TGTGCCAGCAGTCTGGGGCCAAACACTGAAGCTTTCTTT
CASSLGPNTEAFF
>NA|NA|TRBV19|TRBJ1-2
TGTGCCAGTACCCCCGACAGGCGTTGGGGCTATGGCTACACCTTC
CASTPDRRWGYGYTF